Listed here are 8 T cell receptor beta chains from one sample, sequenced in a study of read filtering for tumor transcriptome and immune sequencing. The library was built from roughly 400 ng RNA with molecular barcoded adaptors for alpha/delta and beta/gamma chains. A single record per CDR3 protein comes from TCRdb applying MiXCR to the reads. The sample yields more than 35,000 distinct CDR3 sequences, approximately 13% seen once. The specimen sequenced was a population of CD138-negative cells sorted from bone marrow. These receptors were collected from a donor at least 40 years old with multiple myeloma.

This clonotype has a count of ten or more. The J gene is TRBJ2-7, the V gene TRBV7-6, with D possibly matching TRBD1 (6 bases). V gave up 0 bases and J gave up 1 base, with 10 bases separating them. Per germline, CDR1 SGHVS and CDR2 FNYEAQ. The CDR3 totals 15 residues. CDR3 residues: CASSLAQGISYEQYF. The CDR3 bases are TGTGCCAGCAGCTTAGCCCAGGGGATTTCCTACGAGCAGTACTTC.

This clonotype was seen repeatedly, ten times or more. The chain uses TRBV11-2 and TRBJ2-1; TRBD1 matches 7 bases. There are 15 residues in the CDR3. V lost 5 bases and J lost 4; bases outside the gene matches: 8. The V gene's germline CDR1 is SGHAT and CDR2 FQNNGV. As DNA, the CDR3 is TGTGCCAGCAGCACCTACAGGGGCCAATACAATGAGCAGTTCTTC. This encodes CASSTYRGQYNEQFF. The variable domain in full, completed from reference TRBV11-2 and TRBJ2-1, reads EAGVAQSPRYKIIEKRQSVAFWCNPISGHATLYWYQQILGQGPKLLIQFQNNGVVDDSQLPKDRFSAERLKGVDSTLKIQPAKLEDSAVYLCASSTYRGQYNEQFFGPGTRLTVL.

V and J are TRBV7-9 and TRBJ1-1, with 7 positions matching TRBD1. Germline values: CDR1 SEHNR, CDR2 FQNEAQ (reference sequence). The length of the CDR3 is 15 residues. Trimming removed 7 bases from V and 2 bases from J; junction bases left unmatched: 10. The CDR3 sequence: CASTGAGTANTEAFF. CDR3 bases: TGTGCCAGCACCGGCGCCGGGACAGCTAACACTGAAGCTTTCTTT. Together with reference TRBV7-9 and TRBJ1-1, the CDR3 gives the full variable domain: DTGVSQNPRHKITKRGQNVTFRCDPISEHNRLYWYRQTLGQGPEFLTYFQNEAQLEKSRLLSDRFSAERPKGSFSTLEIQRTEQGDSAMYLCASTGAGTANTEAFFGQGTRLTVV.

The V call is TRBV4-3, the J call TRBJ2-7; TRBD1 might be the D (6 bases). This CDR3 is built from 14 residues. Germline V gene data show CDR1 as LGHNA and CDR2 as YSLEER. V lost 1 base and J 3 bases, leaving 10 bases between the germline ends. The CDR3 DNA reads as TGCGCCAGCAGCCAAGCCAGGGGCGACTACGAGCAGTACTTC. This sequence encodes CASSQARGDYEQYF.

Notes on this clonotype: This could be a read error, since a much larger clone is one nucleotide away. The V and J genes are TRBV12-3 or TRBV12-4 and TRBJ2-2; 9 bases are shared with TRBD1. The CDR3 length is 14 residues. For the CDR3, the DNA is TGTGCCAGTACCGGGACAGGGTTGGCCGGGGGGCTGTTTTTT. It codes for CASTGTGLAGGLFF.

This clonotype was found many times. The CDR3 is CSAGEGRGQPQHF. The CDR3, as DNA: TGCAGCGCCGGAGAGGGGAGAGGGCAGCCCCAGCATTTT. The rearrangement links TRBV29-1 to TRBJ1-5, with a tentative D call TRBD1 (5 bases). V was trimmed by 7 bases and J by 7 bases, leaving 17 bases between them. CDR3 length: 13 amino acids. CDR1 is SQVTM and CDR2 is ANQGSEA in the germline V gene.

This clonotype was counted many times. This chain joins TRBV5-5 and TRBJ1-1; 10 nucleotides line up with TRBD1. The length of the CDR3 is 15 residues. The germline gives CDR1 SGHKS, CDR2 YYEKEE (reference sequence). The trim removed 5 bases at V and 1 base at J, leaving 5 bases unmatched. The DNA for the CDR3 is TGTGCCAGCAGTTGGAGGACAGGGGGGAACACTGAAGCTTTCTTT. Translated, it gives CASSWRTGGNTEAFF.

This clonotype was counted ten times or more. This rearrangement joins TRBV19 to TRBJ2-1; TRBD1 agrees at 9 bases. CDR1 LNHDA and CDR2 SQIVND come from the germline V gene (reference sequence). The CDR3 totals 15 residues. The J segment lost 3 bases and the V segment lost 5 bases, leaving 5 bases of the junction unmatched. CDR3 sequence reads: CASSGDRAGYNEQFF. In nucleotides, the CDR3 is TGTGCCAGTAGTGGGGACAGGGCGGGCTACAATGAGCAGTTCTTC.